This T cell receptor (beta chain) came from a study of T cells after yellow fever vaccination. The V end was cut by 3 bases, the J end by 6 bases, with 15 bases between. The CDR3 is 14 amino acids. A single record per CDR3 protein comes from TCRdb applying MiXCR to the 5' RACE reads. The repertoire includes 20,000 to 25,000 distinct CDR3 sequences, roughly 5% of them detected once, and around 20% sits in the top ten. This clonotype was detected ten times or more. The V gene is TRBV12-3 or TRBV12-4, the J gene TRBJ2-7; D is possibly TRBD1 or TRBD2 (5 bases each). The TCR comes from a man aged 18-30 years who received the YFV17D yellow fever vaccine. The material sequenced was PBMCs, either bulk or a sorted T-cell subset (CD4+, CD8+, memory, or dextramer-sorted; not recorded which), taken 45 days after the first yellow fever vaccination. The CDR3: CASSFGGRRSEQYF. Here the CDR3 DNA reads TGTGCCAGCAGTTTTGGGGGAAGGAGGTCCGAGCAGTACTTC.